These 29 T cell receptor beta chains were sequenced from one sample in a study of T cell repertoires in cytomegalovirus infection (dated by TCRdb to between 2018 and 2021). The listed sequencing device is Illumina HiSeq 1500. TCRdb reprocessing: public reads trimmed at Q25 with fastp, clones called with MiXCR, in-frame beta chains kept. One record per CDR3 amino acid sequence lists the most common genes and DNA. The sample table holds over 150,000 distinct CDR3 sequences, of which about 20% were seen once. The ten largest account for around 3.1% of the sample. The sample was PBMCs. These receptors all stem from a human donor in good health (CMV status not recorded). Some clones in this sample may be carry-over from other donors' samples.

The DNA for the CDR3 is TGTGCCAGCGGTGAGGGGCATACGCAGTATTTT. Translated: CASGEGHTQYF. The rearrangement joins TRBV6-2 or TRBV6-3 to TRBJ2-3; the D gene could be TRBD1 or TRBD2 (5 bases each). Trimming took off 8 bases at V and 7 bases at J, with 10 bases between the two ends. CDR3 length: 11 residues. The germline gives CDR1 MNHEY, CDR2 SVGEGT.

This sequence joins TRBV7-3 and TRBJ2-1, with 12 bases that match TRBD2. The V and J ends lost 4 bases and 13 bases, in that order; junction bases with no gene match: 11. Germline-derived CDR1 and CDR2 are SGHTA and FQGTGA. The CDR3 consists of 15 residues. The CDR3 sequence is CASSSRTSGMSEQFF. The CDR3, as DNA: TGTGCCAGCAGCTCCCGGACTAGCGGGATGTCGGAACAGTTCTTC.

The V call is TRBV7-3, the J call TRBJ2-7; the match to TRBD2 covers 11 bases. The CDR3 totals 14 residues. In germline, CDR1 is SGHTA, CDR2 FQGTGA. V lost 4 bases to trimming and J lost 6 bases; unmatched junction nucleotides: 5. In DNA, the CDR3 is TGTGCCAGCAGCTCACTAGCGGGAGAAGGCGAGCAGTACTTC. It specifies CASSSLAGEGEQYF.

The chain is built from TRBV20-1 and TRBJ2-5; perhaps TRBD2 as D (7 bases). The CDR3 is 13 residues long. V was pared by 3 bases and J by 4 bases, with 12 bases between. Per germline, CDR1 DFQATT and CDR2 SNEGSKA (reference sequence). The CDR3 region is CSARGGLGETQYF. In DNA form, the CDR3 reads TGCAGTGCTAGGGGGGGGCTGGGAGAGACCCAGTACTTC.

This clonotype was counted a few times. This rearrangement joins TRBV28 to TRBJ2-7; D uncertain. Looked up from germline, CDR1 is MDHEN and CDR2 is SYDVKM. V was clipped by 6 bases and J by 4 bases, with 10 bases between them. The CDR3 extends over 12 amino acids. CDR3 sequence (DNA): TGTGCCAGCAGAGGGCAGTTGTACGAGCAGTACTTC. The encoded protein is CASRGQLYEQYF.

This chain joins TRBV6-2 or TRBV6-3 and TRBJ1-5; D remains ambiguous. The ends were cut back, 5 bases at V and 0 bases at J, with 20 bases in the middle. This CDR3 region has 18 residues. Germline-derived CDR1 and CDR2 are MNHEY and SVGEGT. The CDR3 coding sequence is TGTGCCAGCAGTGCCGGACGGACCCCGAAATATAGCAATCAGCCCCAGCATTTT. This gives the protein CASSAGRTPKYSNQPQHF.

V gene TRBV11-2 combines with J gene TRBJ1-2; no firm D call. The CDR3 sequence is 13 residues long. V gave up 1 base and J gave up 8 bases, with 11 bases separating them. CDR1 and CDR2 from the germline V gene are SGHAT and FQNNGV. CDR3 DNA: TGTGCCAGCAGCTTAGGTTACCAAGGCGGCTACACCTTC. Residues: CASSLGYQGGYTF.

The chain has TRBV6-2 or TRBV6-3 and TRBJ2-2, with 9 bases lining up with TRBD1. Germline V gives CDR1 MNHEY, CDR2 SVGEGT. This CDR3 spans 15 amino acids. J lost 4 bases, V lost 6 bases, and 6 bases had no gene match. CDR3: CASSWTGVVTGELFF. For the CDR3, the DNA is TGTGCCAGCAGCTGGACAGGGGTTGTCACCGGGGAGCTGTTTTTT.

This clonotype turned up a few times. V gene TRBV15 combines with J gene TRBJ1-3; D gene ambiguous. Trimming took off 0 bases at V and 2 bases at J, with 5 bases between the two ends. The CDR3 totals 14 residues. Germline V gene sequence: CDR1 LNHNV, CDR2 YYDKDF (reference sequence). CDR3 in amino acids: CATSREMAGNTIYF. As DNA, the CDR3 is TGTGCCACCAGCAGAGAAATGGCTGGAAACACCATATATTTT.

There are a few counts of this clonotype. This chain connects TRBV6-5 to TRBJ2-2; 9 positions agree with TRBD1. Germline CDR1 and CDR2: MNHEY and SVGAGI. CDR3 length: 15 amino acids. With V trimmed by 6 bases and J by 4 bases, 6 bases remained unmatched. The chain's CDR3 is CASSHRGRLTGELFF. As DNA, the CDR3 is TGTGCCAGCAGCCACAGGGGGCGACTCACCGGGGAGCTGTTTTTT.

This clonotype was seen a handful of times. This rearrangement joins TRBV6-5 to TRBJ1-1; 9 positions agree with TRBD1. Trimming took 6 bases from V and 6 from J; bases not matched to a gene: 5. Germline CDR1 MNHEY, CDR2 SVGAGI. The CDR3 runs to 13 residues. The CDR3 bases are TGTGCCAGCAGATCGACAGGGGGGCCTGAAGCTTTCTTT. It codes for CASRSTGGPEAFF.

This clonotype was detected only a few times. The chain links TRBV11-2 to TRBJ2-7; D is perhaps TRBD2 (6 bases). V lost 3 bases, J lost 3 bases, and 9 bases lay in between. CDR1 and CDR2 from the germline V gene are SGHAT and FQNNGV. The CDR3 runs to 13 residues. The chain's CDR3 is CASSLASVYEQYF. The CDR3 nucleotides read TGTGCCAGCAGCTTGGCTAGCGTCTACGAGCAGTACTTC.

Comment on this clonotype: A read error is possible here, since a much larger clone lies one base away. V is TRBV11-3 and J is TRBJ2-3; the match to TRBD1 covers 8 bases. The V gene's germline CDR1 is SGHNT and CDR2 YENEEA. There are 17 residues in the CDR3. Trimming at V came to 5 bases and at J to 2 bases, leaving 12 bases not matched to a gene. DNA for the CDR3: TGTGCCAGCAGCCTCGGAACCGACAGGGGCAACACAGATACGCAGTATTTT. Translation gives CASSLGTDRGNTDTQYF.

The rearrangement joins TRBV6-6 to TRBJ2-3, with 9 bases lining up with TRBD1. Germline V gene lookup returns CDR1 MNHNY and CDR2 SVGAGI (reference sequence). Germline trimming cut 7 bases from V and 1 base from J; bases unmatched to any gene: 6. The CDR3 spans 15 residues. The CDR3 DNA reads as TGTGCCAGCATTAAACGGGACAGGGGCACAGATACGCAGTATTTT. Amino acids: CASIKRDRGTDTQYF.

This clonotype has more than one count but fewer than ten. The chain combines TRBV7-9 with TRBJ2-6, with D possibly matching TRBD1 (5 bases). This CDR3 is built from 15 residues. V gave up 0 bases and J gave up 4 bases, with 7 bases separating them. Germline V CDR1 and CDR2: SEHNR, FQNEAQ (reference sequence). CDR3 region: CASSLAGAGANVLTF. The DNA for the CDR3 is TGTGCCAGCAGCTTAGCAGGGGCCGGGGCCAACGTCCTGACTTTC.

This chain links TRBV12-3 or TRBV12-4 with TRBJ2-1; 9 bases fit TRBD2. CDR3 size: 15 residues. Losses at the gene ends were 5 bases for V and 4 bases for J; bases not matched to a gene: 6. The CDR3 spells CASSRATSGYNEQFF. The DNA of the CDR3 is TGTGCCAGCAGTAGAGCAACTAGCGGGTACAATGAGCAGTTCTTC.

This clonotype was counted between two and nine times. The chain uses TRBV12-3 or TRBV12-4 and TRBJ2-1, with D unresolved. V dropped 8 bases and J dropped 10 bases, with 15 bases sitting between them. The CDR3 is made up of 12 amino acids. CDR3 sequence reads: CASGRSEREQFF. CDR3 in DNA: TGTGCCAGCGGTCGTTCCGAGAGAGAGCAGTTCTTC.

This clonotype was picked up a small number of times. This sequence joins TRBV7-1 and TRBJ1-1; the match to TRBD1 covers 8 bases. TRBV7-1 is sorted into the ORF group, with uncertain function. This CDR3 spans 14 amino acids. The V segment lost 3 bases and the J segment 5 bases; nucleotides outside the gene matches: 5. CDR3 in DNA: TGTGCCAGCAGCTCCGACAGGGGATGGACTGAAGCTTTCTTT. Protein sequence: CASSSDRGWTEAFF.

The rearrangement uses TRBV15 and TRBJ2-7; 11 positions match TRBD2. CDR1 and CDR2 (germline): LNHNV, YYDKDF (reference sequence). V trimming: 3 bases; J trimming: 3 bases; junction bases outside the gene matches: 4. The CDR3 consists of 15 residues. CDR3 loop: CATSRGTSGNYEQYF. In DNA, the CDR3 is TGTGCCACCAGCAGGGGGACTAGCGGCAACTACGAGCAGTACTTC.

This clonotype has just a few counts. The chain links TRBV20-1 to TRBJ2-1; TRBD2 agrees at 16 bases. J lost 6 bases, V lost 0 bases, and 14 bases had no gene match. CDR1 is DFQATT and CDR2 is SNEGSKA in the germline V gene (reference sequence). The CDR3 spans 20 residues. Here the CDR3 DNA reads TGCAGTGCTAGAGAGCCGGGACTAGCGGGAGGGCCCCTCGCGGGCAATGAGCAGTTCTTC. It codes for CSAREPGLAGGPLAGNEQFF.

V usage is TRBV13 and J usage is TRBJ2-1; TRBD2 aligns across 9 bases. CDR3 length: 16 amino acids. J lost 5 bases, V lost 5 bases, and 10 bases had no gene match. CDR1 PRHDT and CDR2 FYEKMQ come from the germline V gene (reference sequence). CDR3 sequence: CASSATGTSWDNEQFF. Written as DNA, the CDR3 is TGTGCCAGCAGCGCAACCGGGACTAGCTGGGACAATGAGCAGTTCTTC.

The chain links TRBV12-3 or TRBV12-4 to TRBJ1-5; maybe TRBD1 (6 bases). Trimming took off 4 bases at V and 4 bases at J, with 14 bases between the two ends. This CDR3 is 15 amino acids long. CDR3 region: CASSSLGGLNQPQHF. As DNA, the CDR3 is TGTGCCAGCAGTTCTCTCGGGGGGCTTAATCAGCCCCAGCATTTT.

The rearrangement joins TRBV6-5 to TRBJ2-6, with 7 bases that match TRBD2. The V segment lost 7 bases and the J segment 1 base; nucleotides outside the gene matches: 10. Germline CDR1 MNHEY, CDR2 SVGAGI. This CDR3 comprises 17 residues. The CDR3 spells CASTSKPRGSGANVLTF. For the CDR3, the DNA is TGTGCCAGCACGAGTAAACCGCGGGGGTCTGGGGCCAACGTCCTGACTTTC.

This clonotype was observed a handful of times. The chain is built from TRBV28 and TRBJ2-7; a weak D match, TRBD2 (5 bases). This CDR3 has 14 residues. Germline-derived CDR1 and CDR2 are MDHEN and SYDVKM. The V end was cut by 5 bases, the J end by 3 bases, with 14 bases between. In DNA, the CDR3 is TGTGCCAGCAGTCCCCCGACGGCGGGCTACGAGCAGTACTTC. Its translation: CASSPPTAGYEQYF.

This clonotype was found many times. The chain uses TRBV6-1 and TRBJ2-3, with TRBD1 matching 7 bases. Germline CDR1 MNHNS, CDR2 SASEGT. With V trimmed by 3 bases and J by 0 bases, 0 bases remained unmatched. The CDR3 spans 14 residues. CDR3 bases: TGTGCCAGCAGTGAGGACAGGAGCACAGATACGCAGTATTTT. Its translation: CASSEDRSTDTQYF.

This clonotype was found many times. V usage is TRBV25-1 and J usage is TRBJ2-5; possibly TRBD1 for D (6 bases). Looked up from germline, CDR1 is MGHDK and CDR2 is SYGVNS. Trimming pared 6 bases from V and 5 bases from J, leaving 25 bases between. The CDR3 has 17 residues. In DNA, the CDR3 is TGTGCCAGCAGCGAAAGCCATGGGACACCCGGGGACGAGACCCAGTACTTC. Translated, it gives CASSESHGTPGDETQYF.

This clonotype was detected ten times or more. The chain carries TRBV7-4 and TRBJ2-7; D possibly matches TRBD1 or TRBD2 (6 bases each). Germline loops: CDR1 SGHVT, CDR2 SQSDAQ. V lost 0 bases to trimming and J lost 4 bases, with 13 bases between them. The CDR3 has 15 amino acids. The CDR3 DNA follows: TGTGCCAGCAGCTTAGCAGGGGGAGGTGAATACGAGCAGTACTTC. This translates into CASSLAGGGEYEQYF.

This sequence joins TRBV24-1 and TRBJ2-2, with D unresolved. Per germline, CDR1 KGHDR and CDR2 SFDVKD. The germline V and J ends were trimmed by 4 bases and 3 bases, with 2 bases remaining between them. The CDR3 is 12 residues long. The CDR3 is CATSDYTGELFF. DNA for the CDR3: TGTGCCACCAGTGACTACACCGGGGAGCTGTTTTTT.

This clonotype was seen many times. This chain joins TRBV7-2 and TRBJ2-2; TRBD1 matches at 8 bases. Germline V gives CDR1 SGHTA, CDR2 FQGNSA. The CDR3 contains 14 residues. J gave up 4 bases and V 5 bases, and 3 bases lay outside the gene matches. CDR3 region: CASSPTGGTGELFF. The CDR3 nucleotides read TGTGCCAGCAGCCCAACAGGGGGCACCGGGGAGCTGTTTTTT.